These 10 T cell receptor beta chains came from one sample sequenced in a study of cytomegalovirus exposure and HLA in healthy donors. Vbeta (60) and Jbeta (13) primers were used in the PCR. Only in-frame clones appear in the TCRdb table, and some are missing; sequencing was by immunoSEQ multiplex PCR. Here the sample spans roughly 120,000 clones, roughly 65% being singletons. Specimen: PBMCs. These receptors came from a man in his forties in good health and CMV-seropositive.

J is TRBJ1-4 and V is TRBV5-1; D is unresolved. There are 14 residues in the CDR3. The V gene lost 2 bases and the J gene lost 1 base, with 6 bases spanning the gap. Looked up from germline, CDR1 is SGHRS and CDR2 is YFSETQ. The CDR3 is CASSFYLTNEKLFF. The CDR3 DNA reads TGCGCCAGCAGCTTCTACCTAACTAATGAAAAACTGTTTTTT. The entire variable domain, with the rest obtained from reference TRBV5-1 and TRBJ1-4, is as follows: KAGVTQTPRYLIKTRGQQVTLSCSPISGHRSVSWYQQTPGQGLQFLFEYFSETQRNKGNFPGRFSGRQFSNSRSEMNVSTLELGDSALYLCASSFYLTNEKLFFGSGTQLSVL.

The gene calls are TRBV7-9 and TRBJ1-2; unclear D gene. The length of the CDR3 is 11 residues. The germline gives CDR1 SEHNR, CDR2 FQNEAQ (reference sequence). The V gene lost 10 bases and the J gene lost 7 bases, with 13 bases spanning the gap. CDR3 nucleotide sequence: TGTGCCATAACGGACGGGAGTGGCTACACCTTC. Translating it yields CAITDGSGYTF.

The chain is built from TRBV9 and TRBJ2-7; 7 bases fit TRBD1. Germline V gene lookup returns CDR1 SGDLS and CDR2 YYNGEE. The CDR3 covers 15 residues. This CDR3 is CARNRGAGTDYEQYF. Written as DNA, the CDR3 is TGTGCGCGCAATAGGGGAGCCGGGACAGATTACGAGCAGTACTTC.

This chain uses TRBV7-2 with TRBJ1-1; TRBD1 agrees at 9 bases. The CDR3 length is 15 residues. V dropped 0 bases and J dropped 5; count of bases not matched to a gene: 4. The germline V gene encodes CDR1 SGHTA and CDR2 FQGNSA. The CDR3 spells CASSLAGQGRTEAFF. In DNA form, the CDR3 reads TGTGCCAGCAGCTTAGCGGGACAGGGAAGGACTGAAGCTTTCTTT.

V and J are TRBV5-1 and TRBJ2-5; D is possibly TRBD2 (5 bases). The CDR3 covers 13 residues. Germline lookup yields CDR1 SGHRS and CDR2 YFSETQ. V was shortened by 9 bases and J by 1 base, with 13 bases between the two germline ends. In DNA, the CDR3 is TGCGCCACCGGGATCGGAGTCCAAGAGACCCAGTACTTC. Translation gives CATGIGVQETQYF.

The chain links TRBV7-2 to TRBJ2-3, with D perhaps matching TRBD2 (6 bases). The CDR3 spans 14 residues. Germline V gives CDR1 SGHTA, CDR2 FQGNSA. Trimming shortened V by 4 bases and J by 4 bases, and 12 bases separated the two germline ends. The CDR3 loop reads CASSSRDSSDTQYF. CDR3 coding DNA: TGTGCCAGCAGCTCGCGGGACTCTTCAGATACGCAGTATTTT.

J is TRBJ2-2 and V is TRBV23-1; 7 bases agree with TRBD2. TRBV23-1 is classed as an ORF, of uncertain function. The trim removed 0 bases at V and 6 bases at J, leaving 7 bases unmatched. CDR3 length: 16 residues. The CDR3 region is CASSQSTSVGPGELFF. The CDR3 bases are TGCGCCAGCAGTCAATCCACTAGCGTCGGGCCCGGGGAGCTGTTTTTT.

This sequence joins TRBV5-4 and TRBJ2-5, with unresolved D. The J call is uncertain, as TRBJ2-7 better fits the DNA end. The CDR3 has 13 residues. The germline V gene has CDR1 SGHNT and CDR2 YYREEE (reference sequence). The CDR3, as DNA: TGTGCCAGCAGCTTGCCAGGCGCCTACGAGCAGTACTTC. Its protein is CASSLPGAYEQYF.

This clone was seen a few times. The CDR3, as DNA: TGCAGCGCGACTCCGGGACAGGGACATGGCTACACCTTC. Protein sequence: CSATPGQGHGYTF. This chain connects TRBV29-1 to TRBJ1-2; 9 bases align to TRBD1. The V and J ends lost 7 bases and 6 bases, in that order; junction bases with no gene match: 9. This CDR3 contains 13 residues. CDR1 SQVTM and CDR2 ANQGSEA come from the germline V gene.

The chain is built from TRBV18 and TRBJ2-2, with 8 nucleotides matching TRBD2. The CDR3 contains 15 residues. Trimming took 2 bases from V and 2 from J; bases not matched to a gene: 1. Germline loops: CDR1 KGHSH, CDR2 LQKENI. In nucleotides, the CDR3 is TGTGCCAGCTCACCAGTAGCGGGAAACACCGGGGAGCTGTTTTTT. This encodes CASSPVAGNTGELFF.